This T cell receptor (beta chain) was found in a study of CD4 T cell repertoires in COVID-19. V lost 2 bases and J 0 bases, leaving 11 bases between the germline ends. This CDR3 is 15 amino acids long. Germline V CDR1 and CDR2: SGHRS, YFSETQ. Broader study findings: Sharing of several most expanded SARS-CoV-2-reactive clonotypes across memory subsets suggested intraclonal diversification. SARS-CoV and/or HKU1 spike cultures shared between roughly 7 and 25% of SARS-CoV-2 clonotypes.

No culture step preceded sequencing of the ex vivo isolated memory T cells. Here immunoSEQ multiplex PCR was the method, and the copy in TCRdb shows in-frame clones only, minus some. The sample records some 80,000 clones, 83% being singletons. With regard to this clone: What it binds is unknown.

This specimen was CD4+ T cells from peripheral blood, taken after recovery from COVID-19. The clonotype comes from a human donor who had COVID-19. This chain uses TRBV5-1 with TRBJ1-2, with D hard to call. The CDR3 sequence is CASSFNSDTNYGYTF. The CDR3 DNA reads TGCGCCAGCAGCTTCAACAGCGATACTAACTATGGCTACACCTTC.